Sequencing of this T cell receptor beta chain was carried out in a study of post-analysis software for immune sequencing data. Looking at the study overall: Multiple sclerosis in the patients followed relapsing-remitting, secondary progressive and progressive-relapsing courses.

Broader study findings: There were about 5 TRBV segments more frequent in patients than controls, and TRBV5-6, TRBV5-1 and TRBV20-1 were among them. Significantly lower normalized Chao1 diversity was seen in multiple sclerosis patients than in controls.

Carried by the TCR beta cDNA libraries were unique molecular identifiers. Out of about 0.9 to 11 million T cells, 480,000 or so cDNA molecules were generated. TCRdb fed the PCR reads into MiXCR, producing one record per CDR3 protein. The sample has over 300,000 distinct CDR3 sequences, roughly 30% seen once. This CDR3 has 12 amino acids. Trimming removed 5 bases at V and 4 bases at J, with 8 bases between. Points on this clonotype: Its antigen remains unknown.

This sequence was found in a girl aged 5-17 years with multiple sclerosis. The chain joins TRBV12-3 or TRBV12-4 to TRBJ1-2; D is unclear. The sample comprised blood. In nucleotides, the CDR3 is TGTGCCAGCAGTGCAGTATTCTATGGCTACACCTTC. It is translated as CASSAVFYGYTF.